Listed below are T cell receptor beta chains from one sample, sequenced in a study of cytomegalovirus exposure and HLA in healthy donors. Profiled with immunoSEQ multiplex PCR; TCRdb holds only in-frame clones, not every one. Of 170,000 or so clones listed, approximately 84% are singletons. What was sequenced was PBMCs. These receptors all stem from a girl aged 5 to 17 in good health and CMV-seropositive. Each CDR3 is given with its conserved first and last residue. Fields, in order: CDR3 length, V gene, clone size, CDR3 protein. Some rows mark clone size as missing; the rest say once, few, many or name a class of expanded clone.

16 | TRBV4-2 | NA | CASSQEVRQVSYEQYF
14 | TRBV27 | NA | CASSYRTDNYGYTF
12 | TRBV7-3 | NA | CASSLAGGTAFF
12 | TRBV15 | NA | CATSRQGGGYTF
14 | TRBV6-6 | NA | CASTIRYGVDEQYF
14 | TRBV9 | NA | CASSHGTGDYEQYF
20 | TRBV10-1 | NA | CASSESILGGVSAGNTEAFF
15 | TRBV14 | NA | CASSQGSGGKETQYF
16 | TRBV6-1 | NA | CASSEGAAGSNQPQHF
14 | TRBV7-2 | NA | CASSYKTGGEVAFF
14 | TRBV19 | NA | CASSIGLASYEQYF
19 | TRBV7-9 | NA | CSSSLDTLGTGRLIYGYTF
13 | TRBV7-9 | NA | CASSLGQYNEQFF
20 | TRBV9 | NA | CASSGGSAPGQGAYGTEAFF
15 | TRBV25-1 | NA | CASSELRGLYYTQYF
15 | TRBV7-3 | NA | CASSLRQASSYEQYF
18 | TRBV19 | NA | CASRPGLAGGRYQETQYF
13 | TRBV10-1 | NA | CASSELRNTEAFF
14 | TRBV4-2 | NA | CASSQEWQSTEAFF
12 | TRBV6-1 | few | CAILGTIYGYTF
15 | TRBV28 | NA | CASSGTGGSDEKLFF